This TCR beta chain was recovered during a study of blood T cell repertoires in COVID-19. Study overall: The United States, Italy and Spain were the sources of the acute and convalescent COVID-19 samples. From T cells, B-cell-depleted T cells, or PBMCs came the material, which was cDNA or gDNA.

The CDR3 length is 16 residues. The V and J ends lost 6 bases and 9 bases respectively, with 23 bases between them. Germline CDR1 and CDR2: MNHEY and SMNVEV (reference sequence). Authors' data handling: The assay estimated nucleated cells by amplifying reference gene primers. Some clones are missing from TCRdb's copy, which holds only in-frame ones; the method was immunoSEQ multiplex PCR. V and J calls and clone size are copied from that table; D and trimming were computed from the DNA. The sample holds about 74,000 clones, 90% seen once. This sequence joins TRBV27 and TRBJ2-2; the D gene is possibly TRBD2 (5 bases). Sequenced sample: peripheral blood. This clonotype was sampled from a human donor in a cohort sampled during active COVID-19. The chain's CDR3 is CASSSSVGPIAWELFF. DNA of the CDR3: TGTGCCAGCAGCTCGTCAGTCGGACCGATAGCGTGGGAGCTGTTTTTT.